Below, 14 T cell receptor beta chains from the same sample are listed, as sequenced in a study of control samples from healthy donors and cancer patients. Assay used: immunoSEQ multiplex PCR; TCRdb lists only in-frame clones, some missing. The sample yields some 120,000 clones, around 87% seen once. Sample: blood. These receptors were taken from a middle-aged man in good health.

This rearrangement joins TRBV18 to TRBJ2-6; 7 positions agree with TRBD1. The CDR3 is made up of 18 amino acids. Germline CDR1 KGHSH, CDR2 LQKENI. V was pared by 1 base and J by 0 bases, with 6 bases of the junction left unmatched. This chain's CDR3 is CASSPRPGQSSGANVLTF. The CDR3 nucleotides are TGTGCCAGCTCACCACGACCGGGACAGAGCTCTGGGGCCAACGTCCTGACTTTC.

The sample holds a few counts of this clone. The chain couples TRBV12-3 or TRBV12-4 to TRBJ2-7, with 10 bases aligning to TRBD1. Unmatched junction bases numbered 3, after V lost 6 bases and J lost 4 bases. This CDR3 has 13 residues. DNA for the CDR3: TGTGCCAGCAGAGGACAGGGGGGATACGAGCAGTACTTC. This gives the protein CASRGQGGYEQYF.

The chain carries TRBV7-8 and TRBJ2-5; TRBD1 might be the D (5 bases). Per germline, CDR1 SGHVS and CDR2 FQNEAQ. The CDR3 totals 16 residues. The V end lost 6 bases, the J end lost 5 bases, and 22 bases lay between the germline ends. The CDR3 DNA sequence: TGTGCCAGCAGGCCAGAGCGAGCAGGGAAAGTGGAGACCCAGTACTTC. Protein sequence: CASRPERAGKVETQYF.

This clone was observed a handful of times. V usage is TRBV2 and J usage is TRBJ1-2; 9 nucleotides line up with TRBD1. Germline V CDR1 and CDR2: SNHLY, FYNNEI. J gave up 0 bases and V 6 bases, and 11 bases lay outside the gene matches. The CDR3 sequence is 17 residues long. CDR3 loop: CASSRGRGTGPNYGYTF. In nucleotides, the CDR3 is TGTGCCAGCAGCCGAGGGAGGGGGACAGGGCCTAACTATGGCTACACCTTC. The entire variable domain, with the rest obtained from reference TRBV2 and TRBJ1-2, is as follows: EPEVTQTPSHQVTQMGQEVILRCVPISNHLYFYWYRQILGQKVEFLVSFYNNEISEKSEIFDDQFSVERPDGSNFTLKIRSTKLEDSAMYFCASSRGRGTGPNYGYTFGSGTRLTVV.

The V and J genes are TRBV9 and TRBJ2-7, with TRBD1 matching 8 bases. Germline V lookup: CDR1 SGDLS, CDR2 YYNGEE. Losses at the gene ends were 2 bases for V and 2 bases for J; bases not matched to a gene: 6. This CDR3 has 15 residues. Here the CDR3 DNA reads TGTGCCAGCAGCGTGAGATCGGGACAGGCCTACGAGCAGTACTTC. As protein: CASSVRSGQAYEQYF. Using reference TRBV9 and TRBJ2-7 for the parts outside the CDR3, the full variable domain is DSGVTQTPKHLITATGQRVTLRCSPRSGDLSVYWYQQSLDQGLQFLIQYYNGEERAKGNILERFSAQQFPDLHSELNLSSLELGDSALYFCASSVRSGQAYEQYFGPGTRLTVT.

The J gene is TRBJ2-1, the V gene TRBV3-1 (or the pseudogene TRBV3-2), with 9 bases lining up with TRBD1. Germline CDR1 LGHDT, CDR2 YNNKEL (reference sequence). Trimming at V came to 2 bases and at J to 4 bases, leaving 6 bases not matched to a gene. The CDR3 totals 16 residues. The CDR3 here is CASSQRATGGYNEQFF. DNA of the CDR3: TGTGCCAGCAGCCAAAGAGCGACAGGGGGATACAATGAGCAGTTCTTC.

This clone was picked up one time. This rearrangement joins TRBV6-2 or TRBV6-3 to TRBJ2-7; 7 bases are a match to TRBD1. This CDR3 comprises 15 residues. V trimming: 2 bases; J trimming: 0 bases; junction bases outside the gene matches: 4. Per germline, CDR1 MNHEY and CDR2 SVGEGT. CDR3 region: CASSYATGSSYEQYF. Written as DNA, the CDR3 is TGTGCCAGCAGTTACGCGACAGGGAGCTCCTACGAGCAGTACTTC.

This chain links TRBV9 with TRBJ1-5; the D gene is possibly TRBD1 (6 bases). V shed 4 bases and J shed 5 bases, with 13 bases lying between them. CDR1 is SGDLS, CDR2 YYNGEE, per germline. The CDR3 consists of 14 residues. The CDR3 reads CASSSLEGDQPQHF. The DNA of the CDR3 is TGTGCCAGCAGCTCATTAGAGGGGGATCAGCCCCAGCATTTT.

The gene calls are TRBV7-9 and TRBJ1-1, with D unresolved. Germline lookup yields CDR1 SEHNR and CDR2 FQNEAQ (reference sequence). V was trimmed by 1 base and J by 11 bases, leaving 11 bases between them. The CDR3 is 12 amino acids. The CDR3 loop reads CASSLEFKSAFF. The CDR3 coding sequence is TGTGCCAGCAGCTTAGAGTTTAAGTCGGCTTTCTTT.

This chain connects TRBV7-2 to TRBJ2-1, with a tentative D call TRBD1 (5 bases). This CDR3 is 16 amino acids long. The V gene lost 0 bases and the J gene lost 2 bases, with 11 bases spanning the gap. Germline V lookup: CDR1 SGHTA, CDR2 FQGNSA. This chain's CDR3 is CASSLAGRRAYNEQFF. CDR3 coding DNA: TGTGCCAGCAGCTTAGCGGGGCGTCGCGCCTACAATGAGCAGTTCTTC.

This chain connects TRBV25-1 to TRBJ2-1; D is perhaps TRBD1 (5 bases). The V and J ends lost 7 bases and 5 bases respectively, with 9 bases between them. Looked up from germline, CDR1 is MGHDK and CDR2 is SYGVNS. The CDR3 spans 12 residues. The CDR3 sequence: CASTDRDNEQFF. CDR3 DNA sequence: TGTGCCAGCACCGACAGAGACAATGAGCAGTTCTTC.

V gene TRBV29-1 combines with J gene TRBJ1-2, with D possibly TRBD1 on 5 matching bases. V was trimmed by 6 bases and J by 4 bases, leaving 15 bases between them. CDR1 SQVTM and CDR2 ANQGSEA come from the germline V gene. The CDR3 extends over 13 amino acids. The CDR3 DNA sequence: TGCAGCGTGCGCAGGGTAGGACCCTATGGCTACACCTTC. As protein: CSVRRVGPYGYTF.

The chain is built from TRBV3-1 (or the pseudogene TRBV3-2) and TRBJ2-3; no clear D. Trimming removed 4 bases from V and 0 bases from J, with 8 bases in between. The CDR3 extends over 14 amino acids. Germline CDR1 and CDR2: LGHDT and YNNKEL (reference sequence). The CDR3 coding sequence is TGTGCCAGCAGCCCGGGCCCGAGCACAGATACGCAGTATTTT. This gives the protein CASSPGPSTDTQYF.

This clone was observed once. This chain joins TRBV7-8 and TRBJ2-4; weak D call: TRBD1 (5 bases). The germline V and J ends were trimmed by 5 bases and 8 bases, with 16 bases remaining between them. This CDR3 is 14 amino acids long. In germline, CDR1 is SGHVS, CDR2 FQNEAQ. CDR3 amino acids: CASSPRRVGDIQYF. In DNA, the CDR3 is TGTGCCAGCAGCCCCCGCAGGGTCGGAGACATTCAGTACTTC.